One and the same sample provided the 24 T cell receptor beta chains below, sequenced in a study of blood T cells in healthy people across ages. The second PCR ran about 7 to 12 cycles with a sample-barcoded 5' primer and J-beta primers. TCRdb used MiXCR to reprocess the 5' RACE reads, holding one entry per CDR3 protein. The table lists 1.5 million to 2 million distinct CDR3 sequences, roughly 27% of them singletons. Sequencing was carried out using blood. The receptors shown here come from a woman in her 30s in good health.

The chain employs TRBV20-1 and TRBJ2-4, with 9 bases matching TRBD2. The J call may not be correct, given that the DNA end is closer to TRBJ2-7. The germline gives CDR1 DFQATT, CDR2 SNEGSKA (reference sequence). The length of the CDR3 is 13 residues. CDR3 residues: CSAASGNRYEQYF. The DNA of the CDR3 is TGCAGTGCCGCTAGCGGGAACCGCTACGAGCAGTACTTC.

The rearrangement uses TRBV28 and TRBJ2-3, with 16 bases aligning to TRBD2. Germline CDR1 reads MDHEN; CDR2 reads SYDVKM. This CDR3 has 16 residues. V lost 8 bases and J lost 2; bases outside the gene matches: 4. CDR3 nucleotides: TGTGCCAGCCGGGGGACTAGCGGGGGGGCCACAGATACGCAGTATTTT. Translating gives CASRGTSGGATDTQYF. The full variable domain, its missing parts supplied by reference TRBV28 and TRBJ2-3, is DVKVTQSSRYLVKRTGEKVFLECVQDMDHENMFWYRQDPGLGLRLIYFSYDVKMKEKGDIPEGYSVSREKKERFSLILESASTNQTSMYLCASRGTSGGATDTQYFGPGTRLTVL.

This clonotype was seen a handful of times. The chain uses TRBV6-5 and TRBJ2-5; TRBD2 matches at 7 bases. V was clipped by 7 bases and J by 2 bases; unmatched bases: 10. From germline, CDR1 is MNHEY and CDR2 SVGAGI. This CDR3 comprises 15 residues. CDR3: CASTALLGGQETQYF. For the CDR3, the DNA is TGTGCCAGCACCGCACTCCTCGGGGGGCAAGAGACCCAGTACTTC.

With regard to this clonotype: One end of the junction does not line up with germline, which may come from a read error. The chain couples TRBV12-3 or TRBV12-4 to TRBJ1-2, with a tentative D call TRBD1 (6 bases). The CDR3 consists of 13 residues. The DNA of the CDR3 is TGCGCCAGCAGCTTCGGACAGTTCTATGGCTACACCTTC. It is translated as CASSFGQFYGYTF.

CDR3 nucleotide sequence: TGTGCCACCGGATCGCCCTACAATGAGCAGTACTTC. Translation: CATGSPYNEQYF. The rearrangement links TRBV10-3 to TRBJ2-1; D not resolved. The J call may be wrong; the DNA end is better matched by TRBJ2-7. The CDR3 has 12 amino acids. CDR1 and CDR2 (germline): ENHRY, SYGVKD.

This sequence joins TRBV11-2 and TRBJ1-4; D not resolved. There are 15 residues in the CDR3. Trimming cost V 5 bases and J 0 bases, with 10 bases left between them. CDR1 SGHAT and CDR2 FQNNGV come from the germline V gene. The CDR3 DNA reads as TGTGCCAGCAGCCCCCAACCTGCAACTAATGAAAAACTGTTTTTT. This gives the protein CASSPQPATNEKLFF.

This clonotype was seen many times. V and J are TRBV7-2 and TRBJ2-1; 9 bases are shared with TRBD2. CDR3 length: 16 amino acids. Germline V gene data show CDR1 as SGHTA and CDR2 as FQGNSA. V was pared by 3 bases and J by 7 bases, with 10 bases of the junction left unmatched. CDR3 region: CASSFVVSGRRNEQFF. The CDR3, as DNA: TGTGCCAGCAGCTTCGTCGTTAGCGGGAGAAGAAATGAGCAGTTCTTC.

The chain employs TRBV6-5 and TRBJ1-4, with 8 bases identical to TRBD1. In germline, CDR1 is MNHEY, CDR2 SVGAGI. The CDR3 covers 14 residues. Germline trimming cut 0 bases from V and 8 bases from J; bases unmatched to any gene: 2. This chain's CDR3 is CASSYSGTGEKLFF. The CDR3 DNA sequence: TGTGCCAGCAGTTACTCCGGGACAGGAGAAAAACTGTTTTTT.

The chain combines TRBV11-2 with TRBJ1-2; possibly TRBD1 for D (5 bases). V lost 0 bases, J lost 3 bases, and 11 bases lay in between. The CDR3 covers 15 residues. Per germline, CDR1 SGHAT and CDR2 FQNNGV. The CDR3 region is CASSLEGGFDYGYTF. The CDR3 DNA reads TGTGCCAGCAGCTTAGAGGGGGGATTTGACTATGGCTACACCTTC.

This clonotype appeared many times. V usage is TRBV9 and J usage is TRBJ1-2; D is unclear. The ends were cut back, 5 bases at V and 2 bases at J, with 16 bases in the middle. CDR3 size: 15 residues. Germline V lookup: CDR1 SGDLS, CDR2 YYNGEE. This CDR3 is CASRDLLSGNYGYTF. CDR3 bases: TGTGCCAGCAGGGATCTATTAAGCGGCAACTATGGCTACACCTTC. The variable domain in full, with the rest retrieved from reference TRBV9 and TRBJ1-2, is DSGVTQTPKHLITATGQRVTLRCSPRSGDLSVYWYQQSLDQGLQFLIQYYNGEERAKGNILERFSAQQFPDLHSELNLSSLELGDSALYFCASRDLLSGNYGYTFGSGTRLTVV.

In regard to this clonotype: One junction end does not reproduce the germline sequence, and a read error may be involved. The chain has TRBV29-1 and TRBJ2-4; tentatively, D is TRBD1 (6 bases). This CDR3 is built from 16 residues. CDR1 and CDR2 (germline): SQVTM, ANQGSEA. The DNA for the CDR3 is TGCAGCGTCGAAGCTCTGGCAGGGGAAGCTTCAAACATTCAGTACTTC. Encoded protein: CSVEALAGEASNIQYF.

The J gene is TRBJ1-6, the V gene TRBV20-1; tentatively, D is TRBD1 (6 bases). Trimming pared 6 bases from V and 14 bases from J, leaving 14 bases between. Per the germline V gene, CDR1 is DFQATT and CDR2 is SNEGSKA (reference sequence). This CDR3 is 11 amino acids long. CDR3 loop: CSAAGTTTLHF. The CDR3 DNA is TGCAGTGCCGCCGGGACAACCACCCTCCACTTT.

In DNA, the CDR3 is TGTGCCAGCAGGGGACTAGCGGGGGTTAACAATGAGCAGTTCTTC. This translates into CASRGLAGVNNEQFF. This chain joins TRBV7-2 and TRBJ2-1; TRBD2 matches at 14 bases. CDR3 length equals 15 residues. Looked up from germline, CDR1 is SGHTA and CDR2 is FQGNSA. V lost 6 bases, J lost 5 bases, and 3 bases stayed unmatched.

On this clonotype: A much larger clone lies a single base off, so this may be a read error. The chain couples TRBV29-1 to TRBJ2-1; 12 nucleotides align to TRBD2. Trimming removed 3 bases from V and 10 bases from J; junction bases left unmatched: 13. The V gene's germline CDR1 is SQVTM and CDR2 ANQGSEA. CDR3 length equals 16 residues. CDR3 sequence: CSVEGDASGRVYEQFF. The DNA for the CDR3 is TGCAGCGTTGAGGGGGACGCTAGCGGGAGGGTTTACGAGCAGTTCTTC.

This clonotype appeared many times. The chain is built from TRBV7-9 and TRBJ2-1; 7 positions agree with TRBD2. V gave up 3 bases and J gave up 3 bases; unmatched junction bases: 5. CDR3 length: 15 residues. The V gene's germline CDR1 is SEHNR and CDR2 FQNEAQ (reference sequence). CDR3 loop: CASSLGGQFYNEQFF. CDR3 in DNA: TGTGCCAGCAGCTTGGGAGGGCAATTCTACAATGAGCAGTTCTTC.

The CDR3 loop is CASNSYPGQGDGYTF. The CDR3 DNA sequence: TGTGCCAGCAACTCCTATCCGGGACAGGGAGATGGCTACACCTTC. The chain joins TRBV12-3 or TRBV12-4 to TRBJ1-2; 9 nucleotides line up with TRBD1. The CDR3 contains 15 residues. V gave up 7 bases and J gave up 6 bases; unmatched junction bases: 12.

The chain has TRBV29-1 and TRBJ2-5; 9 bases match TRBD1. This CDR3 has 15 amino acids. Germline V gene lookup returns CDR1 SQVTM and CDR2 ANQGSEA. With 6 bases clipped from V and 5 bases from J, the junction kept 13 bases outside the gene matches. In DNA form, the CDR3 reads TGCAGCGTCCGCCTACGGACAGGGGAAGAGGAGACCCAGTACTTC. Translating gives CSVRLRTGEEETQYF.

This clonotype was seen a handful of times. The CDR3 nucleotides are TGCAGCGTTGATCGGAGGAACTATGGCTACACCTTC. This sequence encodes CSVDRRNYGYTF. The V call is TRBV29-1, the J call TRBJ1-2, with D unclear. The CDR3 runs to 12 residues. Germline lookup yields CDR1 SQVTM and CDR2 ANQGSEA. Trimming took 3 bases from V and 2 from J, leaving 7 bases between them.

The chain uses TRBV11-2 and TRBJ1-1; tentatively, D is TRBD1 (5 bases). Germline V CDR1 and CDR2: SGHAT, FQNNGV. The CDR3 extends over 20 amino acids. With 8 bases removed from V and 1 base from J, the gap between germline ends came to 32 bases. CDR3 sequence: CASQLSHSQGVTTENTEAFF. The DNA of the CDR3 is TGTGCCAGCCAGCTTAGTCATTCCCAGGGAGTTACCACCGAGAACACTGAAGCTTTCTTT.

The CDR3 is CSVVVSGQALEAFF. The CDR3 nucleotides are TGCAGCGTTGTAGTAAGTGGACAGGCCCTAGAAGCTTTCTTT. V is TRBV29-1 and J is TRBJ1-1, with 7 positions matching TRBD1. CDR1 and CDR2 from the germline V gene are SQVTM and ANQGSEA. This CDR3 has 14 amino acids. V dropped 4 bases and J dropped 8; count of bases not matched to a gene: 13.

Details on this clonotype: This could be a read error, since a much larger clone is one nucleotide away. V is TRBV10-3 and J is TRBJ2-7; D is undetermined. Germline V lookup: CDR1 ENHRY, CDR2 SYGVKD. Trimming cost V 5 bases and J 2 bases, with 10 bases left between them. The CDR3 extends over 13 amino acids. The CDR3, as DNA: TGTGCCATCAGTACCATCGCCGCCTACGAGCAGTACTTC. Translated, it gives CAISTIAAYEQYF.

The chain couples TRBV5-5 to TRBJ2-7; TRBD1 is a possible D gene (5 bases). V shed 5 bases and J shed 3 bases, with 18 bases lying between them. This CDR3 spans 15 amino acids. Germline values: CDR1 SGHKS, CDR2 YYEKEE (reference sequence). CDR3 nucleotide sequence: TGTGCCAGCAGTCTGGGGCCCTCCGCAAGCTACGAGCAGTACTTC. It yields the protein CASSLGPSASYEQYF. The whole variable domain, filled in from reference TRBV5-5 and TRBJ2-7, reads DAGVTQSPTHLIKTRGQQVTLRCSPISGHKSVSWYQQVLGQGPQFIFQYYEKEERGRGNFPDRFSARQFPNYSSELNVNALLLGDSALYLCASSLGPSASYEQYFGPGTRLTVT.

In this sample, this clonotype turned up many times. This chain connects TRBV15 to TRBJ2-5; possibly TRBD2 for D (6 bases). Germline loops: CDR1 LNHNV, CDR2 YYDKDF (reference sequence). Between the trimmed V and J ends, which lost 5 bases and 0 bases, there was a span of 7 bases. This CDR3 is built from 13 residues. For the CDR3, the DNA is TGTGCCACCAGCGGGGGGTACCAAGAGACCCAGTACTTC. Translation: CATSGGYQETQYF. Combining the CDR3 with reference TRBV15 and TRBJ2-5 gives the whole variable domain DAMVIQNPRYQVTQFGKPVTLSCSQTLNHNVMYWYQQKSSQAPKLLFHYYDKDFNNEADTPDNFQSRRPNTSFCFLDIRSPGLGDTAMYLCATSGGYQETQYFGPGTRLLVL.

Ten or more counts support this clonotype. The rearrangement uses TRBV7-9 and TRBJ2-1, with D maybe TRBD1 (5 bases). In germline, CDR1 is SEHNR, CDR2 FQNEAQ (reference sequence). The CDR3 sequence is 12 residues long. V lost 5 bases to trimming and J lost 9 bases, with 11 bases between them. The CDR3 loop is CASSPTQGEQFF. CDR3 nucleotides: TGTGCCAGCAGCCCAACTCAGGGTGAGCAGTTCTTC.